Sequencing of this T cell receptor beta chain was carried out in a study of blood T cell repertoires in COVID-19. Some clones are missing from TCRdb's copy, which holds only in-frame ones; the method was immunoSEQ multiplex PCR. The data hold approximately 170,000 clones, with over 90% observed a single time. The V and J ends lost 4 bases and 1 base respectively, with 12 bases between them. Germline assignment: CDR1 SNHLY and CDR2 FYNNEI. The CDR3 consists of 15 residues. The chain employs TRBV2 and TRBJ2-3; no reliable D call. This clonotype was sampled from an older woman with COVID-19, enrolled during active disease. Material: peripheral blood. In nucleotides, the CDR3 is TGTGCCAGCAGTGGGGTGAGGATGGGCACAGATACGCAGTATTTT. Its translation is CASSGVRMGTDTQYF. The whole variable domain, remainder taken from reference TRBV2 and TRBJ2-3, is EPEVTQTPSHQVTQMGQEVILRCVPISNHLYFYWYRQILGQKVEFLVSFYNNEISEKSEIFDDQFSVERPDGSNFTLKIRSTKLEDSAMYFCASSGVRMGTDTQYFGPGTRLTVL.